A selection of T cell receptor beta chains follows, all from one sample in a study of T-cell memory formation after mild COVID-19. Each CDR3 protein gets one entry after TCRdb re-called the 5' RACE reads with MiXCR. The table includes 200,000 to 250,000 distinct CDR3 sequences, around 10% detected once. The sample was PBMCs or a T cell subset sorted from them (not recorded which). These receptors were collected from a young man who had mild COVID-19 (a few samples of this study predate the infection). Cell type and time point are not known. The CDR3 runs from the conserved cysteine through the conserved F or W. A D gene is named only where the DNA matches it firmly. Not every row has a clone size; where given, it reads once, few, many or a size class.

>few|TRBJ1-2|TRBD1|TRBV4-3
TGCGCCAGCAGCCTAGGGACAGGGGGCCACTATGGCTACACCTTC
CASSLGTGGHYGYTF
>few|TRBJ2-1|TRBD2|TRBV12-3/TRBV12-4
TGTGCCAGCAGTTTAGGGACTAGCGGGGACAATGAGCAGTTCTTC
CASSLGTSGDNEQFF
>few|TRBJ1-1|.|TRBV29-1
TGCAGCGTTAGGACGGTAAGGGAGGCTGAAGCTTTCTTT
CSVRTVREAEAFF
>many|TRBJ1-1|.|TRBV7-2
TGTGCCAGCAGCTTAGGGGCGAACACTGAAGCTTTCTTT
CASSLGANTEAFF
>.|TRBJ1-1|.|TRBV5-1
TGCGCCAGCAGCTTGGGGTGGGTGAACACTGAAGCTTTCTTT
CASSLGWVNTEAFF
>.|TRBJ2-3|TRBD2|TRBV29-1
TGCAGCGCCGTAGGGACTAGCGGAGATACGCAGTATTTT
CSAVGTSGDTQYF
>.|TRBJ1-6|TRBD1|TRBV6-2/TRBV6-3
TGTGCCAGCGGAGAGTCGGTCGGGACAGAAAATTCACCCCTCCACTTT
CASGESVGTENSPLHF
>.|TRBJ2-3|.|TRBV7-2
TGTGCCAGCAGCTTAGTGGGGTTATATACGCAGTATTTT
CASSLVGLYTQYF
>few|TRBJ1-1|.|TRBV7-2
TGTGCCAGCGGATCGGTTTTATCGAACACTGAAGCTTTCTTT
CASGSVLSNTEAFF
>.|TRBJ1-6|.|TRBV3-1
TGTGCCAGCAGCGAGGAGGGGGGCTCCTATAATTCACCCCTCCACTTT
CASSEEGGSYNSPLHF
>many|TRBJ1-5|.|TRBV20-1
TGCAGTGCTAGGTCGGGGAGCAATCAGCCCCAGCATTTT
CSARSGSNQPQHF
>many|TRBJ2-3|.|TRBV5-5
TGTGCCAGCAGCCTGTACCCGGATACGCAGTATTTT
CASSLYPDTQYF
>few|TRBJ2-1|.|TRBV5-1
TGCGCCAGCAGCTTGTCGCCCGGAGTCCACAATGAGCAGTTCTTC
CASSLSPGVHNEQFF
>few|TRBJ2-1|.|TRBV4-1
TGCGCCAGCAGCCAAGATGCGTACGACGGGCCCTACAATGAGCAGTTCTTC
CASSQDAYDGPYNEQFF
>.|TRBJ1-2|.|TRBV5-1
TGCGCCAGCGGATCTCCTGGTGAAGGCGGAAATGGCTACACCTTC
CASGSPGEGGNGYTF
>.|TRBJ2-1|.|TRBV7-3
TGTGCCAGCAGCTTTCAGGCTAGCATGTATGAGCAGTTCTTC
CASSFQASMYEQFF
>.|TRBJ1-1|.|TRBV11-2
TGTGCCAGCAGCTCAGGATCCTTAGGGGGAGCTTTCTTT
CASSSGSLGGAFF
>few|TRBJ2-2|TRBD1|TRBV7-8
TGTGCCAGCAGCTTCGAGACAGGGGGAAGGATTTACCGGGAGCTGTTTTTT
CASSFETGGRIYRELFF
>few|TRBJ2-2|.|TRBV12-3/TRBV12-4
TGTGCCAGCACCAAGCCGGGGTTGGTGGAAACCGGGGAGCTGTTTTTT
CASTKPGLVETGELFF
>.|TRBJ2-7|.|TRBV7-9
TGTGCCAGCAGTTTTGACCGTCTCGATTACGAGCAGTACTTC
CASSFDRLDYEQYF
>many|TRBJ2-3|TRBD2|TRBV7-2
TGTGCCAGCAGCTTAGTTAGCGGGGTGGGAGATACGCAGTATTTT
CASSLVSGVGDTQYF
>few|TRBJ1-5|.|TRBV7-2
TGTGCCAGCAGCCCATCCTGGACAGATCGACGTCAGCCCCAGCATTTT
CASSPSWTDRRQPQHF
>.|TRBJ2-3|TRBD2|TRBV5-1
TGCGCCAGCAGGGGAGGACTAGCGGTAACTCATACGCAGTATTTT
CASRGGLAVTHTQYF
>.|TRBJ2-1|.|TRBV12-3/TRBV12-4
TGTGCCAGCAGTTTAGCGTACGGTCCGGTGAATGAGCAGTTCTTC
CASSLAYGPVNEQFF
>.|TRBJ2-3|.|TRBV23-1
TGCGCCAGCAGTGGTACAGCTATCACAGATACGCAGTATTTT
CASSGTAITDTQYF
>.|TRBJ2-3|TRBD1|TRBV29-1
TGCAGCGTCCGGACAGGGGGCAGAGATACGCAGTATTTT
CSVRTGGRDTQYF
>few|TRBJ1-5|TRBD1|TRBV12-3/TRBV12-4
TGTGCCAGCAGTCCCGGACAGGAGAATCAGCCCCAGCATTTT
CASSPGQENQPQHF
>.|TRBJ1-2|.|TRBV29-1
TGCAGCGTTATAAGGGTTGGCACCTTC
CSVIRVGTF
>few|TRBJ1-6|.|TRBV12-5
TGTGCTAGTGGTTCTGAACTGGGGATTGGACCACCCCTCCACTTT
CASGSELGIGPPLHF
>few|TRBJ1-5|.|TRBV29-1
TGCAGCGTTGAAGGGCAGGGATCTCAGCCCCAGCATTTT
CSVEGQGSQPQHF
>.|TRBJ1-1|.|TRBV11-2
TGTGCCAGCAGCCGGCGCGGGGATCGGGCTTTCTTT
CASSRRGDRAFF
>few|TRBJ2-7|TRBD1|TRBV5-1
TGCGCCAGCAGGAATGGGACAGGGAGCTCCTACGAGCAGTACTTC
CASRNGTGSSYEQYF
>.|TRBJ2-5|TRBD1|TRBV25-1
TGTGCCAGCAGCATGGGGGACAGGGGGCGAGAGACCCAGTACTTC
CASSMGDRGRETQYF
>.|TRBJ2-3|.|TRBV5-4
TGTGCCAGCAGGAGCAGCACAGATACGCAGTATTTT
CASRSSTDTQYF
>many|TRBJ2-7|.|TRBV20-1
TGCAGTGTTGAGGATCTCTCCTACGAGCAGTACTTC
CSVEDLSYEQYF
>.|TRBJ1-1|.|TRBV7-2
TGTGCCAGCAGCCTACAGGGACCGGGGACTGAAGCTTTCTTT
CASSLQGPGTEAFF
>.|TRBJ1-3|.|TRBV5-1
TGCGCCAGCAGCGATACTTCTGGAAACACCATATATTTT
CASSDTSGNTIYF
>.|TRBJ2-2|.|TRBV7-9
TGTGCCAGCAGCAAAGGGGTCGGGGAGCTGTTTTTT
CASSKGVGELFF
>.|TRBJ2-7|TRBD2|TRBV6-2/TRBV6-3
TGTGCCAGCAGTTACTCCCGGACTAGCGGCTACGAGCAGTACTTC
CASSYSRTSGYEQYF
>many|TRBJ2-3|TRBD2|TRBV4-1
TGCGCCAGCAGCCGAGATAGCGGGGGGGGCACAGATACGCAGTATTTT
CASSRDSGGGTDTQYF
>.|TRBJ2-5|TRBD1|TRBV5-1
TGCGCCAGCAGTGTCGACAGGGGGGAAGAGACCCAGTACTTC
CASSVDRGEETQYF
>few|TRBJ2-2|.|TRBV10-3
TGTGCCATCAATCGACAGACTAACACCGGGGAGCTGTTTTTT
CAINRQTNTGELFF
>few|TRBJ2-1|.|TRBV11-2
TGTGCCAGCAGCTTAGAGGCAACCTCCTACAATGAGCAGTTCTTC
CASSLEATSYNEQFF
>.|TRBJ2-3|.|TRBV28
TGTGCCGCGGATTCAGTCACAGATACGCAGTATTTT
CAADSVTDTQYF
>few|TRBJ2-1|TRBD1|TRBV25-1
TGTGCCAGCAGTGAAACCGGGACAGGGGAAGGAACTGAGCAGTTCTTC
CASSETGTGEGTEQFF
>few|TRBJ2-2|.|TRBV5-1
TGCGCCAGCAGCTTTTTGGATTCTGGCGGGGAGCTGTTTTTT
CASSFLDSGGELFF
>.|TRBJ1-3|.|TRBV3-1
TGTGCCAGCAGCCATCATCGAAATTGGACACCGGACAACACCATATATTTT
CASSHHRNWTPDNTIYF
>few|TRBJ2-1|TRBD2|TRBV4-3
TGCGCCAGCAGCCAACTAGCGGTAAATGAGCAGTTCTTC
CASSQLAVNEQFF
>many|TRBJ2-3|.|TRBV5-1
TGCGCCAGCAGCTTGGTCTTGCTTCCTAGCACAGATACGCAGTATTTT
CASSLVLLPSTDTQYF
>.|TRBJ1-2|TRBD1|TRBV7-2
TGTGCCAGCAGCTTCACAGGGACAGGGGAGGGCTACACCTTC
CASSFTGTGEGYTF
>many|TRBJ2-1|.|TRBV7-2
TGTGCCAGCACCCTCGGCCCGGGGTCGTACAATGAGCAGTTCTTC
CASTLGPGSYNEQFF
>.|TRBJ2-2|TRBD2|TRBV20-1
TGCAGTGCTGTAAAGCGGGACTCGAACACCGGGGAGCTGTTTTTT
CSAVKRDSNTGELFF
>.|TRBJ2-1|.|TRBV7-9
TGTGCCAGCAGCTTATGGGGGGGGGCCTCCTACAATGAGCAGTTCTTC
CASSLWGGASYNEQFF
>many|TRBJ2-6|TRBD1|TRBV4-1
TGCGCCAGCAGCCGACAGGGAGCTGGGGCCAACGTCCTGACTTTC
CASSRQGAGANVLTF
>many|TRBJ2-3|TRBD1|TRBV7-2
TGTGCCAGCAGCCCGAGGACAGGGCATGATACGCAGTATTTT
CASSPRTGHDTQYF
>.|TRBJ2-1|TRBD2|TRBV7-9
TGTGCCAGCACCCGAGGGGAGACTAGCGGTGGGGATGAGCAGTTCTTC
CASTRGETSGGDEQFF
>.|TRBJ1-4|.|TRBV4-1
TGCGCCAGCAGCCAACGACCGCGGGTCCAGACCAATGAAAAACTGTTTTTT
CASSQRPRVQTNEKLFF
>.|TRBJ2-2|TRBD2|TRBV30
TGTGCCTGGACTAGCGGGGGTCCCACCGGGGAGCTGTTTTTT
CAWTSGGPTGELFF
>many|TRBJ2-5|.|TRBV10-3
TGTGCCATCAGTGACAGGGTGTACCAAGAGACCCAGTACTTC
CAISDRVYQETQYF
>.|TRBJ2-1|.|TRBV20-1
TGCAGTGCGGCCCTCGGGGGTTCCTACAATGAGCAGTTCTTC
CSAALGGSYNEQFF